This T cell receptor (beta chain) came from a study of neurological immune-mediated disorders (dated by TCRdb to the late 2010s). Regarding the study in general: Among the approximately 34 multiple sclerosis patients, relapsing-remitting MS accounted for some 30 and secondary progressive MS accounted for 3. Using UMI-based sequencing, the study compared peripheral blood TCR-beta repertoires from patients with HTLV-I-associated myelopathy (HAM/TSP), patients with multiple sclerosis, and healthy controls. Longitudinal samples, technical triplicates and paired sorted CD4+ and CD8+ T-cell subsets, alongside PBMC samples, were included among the 106 TCR-beta libraries. Of the 68 subjects in the cohort, around 15 were HAM/TSP patients, some 34 were multiple sclerosis patients, and about 20 were healthy controls.

The sample holds many counts of this clonotype. Its cognate antigen has yet to be identified. No base quality values were provided; no much bigger clone lies one nucleotide off. TCR libraries for sorted subsets were made from about 1 million sorted CD4+ or CD8+ T cells. Multiple sclerosis patients were enrolled in a US clinical protocol evaluating disease progression by magnetic resonance imaging. PBMCs were separated from peripheral blood using Ficoll-Hypaque density gradient centrifugation and then cryopreserved in liquid nitrogen. The study also sequenced paired sorted CD4+ and CD8+ subsets from healthy controls, HAM/TSP patients and MS patients. What the authors observed across the whole study: In phylogenetic analysis, the repertoires of 18 of 34 MS patients grouped into a cluster of related CDR3 sequences, which suggests a possible signature at the repertoire level. The highest TCR clonal expansion was observed in HAM/TSP patients, whereas the lowest was observed in MS patients, even when compared with healthy controls. No identical CDR3 amino acid sequences were shared among expanded clones across subjects, suggesting private TCR-beta repertoires in all groups. The MS cluster was not associated with any clinical or MRI features, and the authors stated that larger cohorts are needed.

cDNA was synthesized by template-switch 5'RACE using a primer carrying a 10-nucleotide random unique molecular identifier by which each TCR transcript was tagged. Over 190 million TCR-beta sequences, covering 15-18 subjects, were produced in each sequencing run. The RNeasy kit was used to extract total RNA. The KAPA Real-time Library Amplification kit was used to amplify TCR-beta VDJ regions with primers for the TCR constant region and the 5'RACE anchor. A first PCR added sample indexes and Illumina adaptors, after which a second PCR increased the library yield. After Ampure bead purification, the TCR product of roughly 650 bp was size-selected on a 2% E-gel SizeSelection system. Before pooling, libraries had their quality checked on a Bioanalyzer, their concentration measured with Qubit, and their quantity determined with the Kapa Library Quantification kit. Libraries were sequenced paired-end 2 x 150 bp on an Illumina HiSeq 2500. To increase sequence diversity, roughly 24-31% phiX was spiked into each library pool. Per the original workflow: The quality-filtered reads were processed with the UMI-based MiGEC pipeline, whose error correction step removed more than 75% of the raw TCR sequences. IMGT germline references were used for aligning VDJ genes, and each clonotype was defined as a unique CDR3 amino acid sequence together with its V-J genes. Clonal expansion, Shannon diversity, and CDR3 relatedness (CalcPairwiseDistances, ClusterSamples) were evaluated with VDJtools, and phylogenetic trees were built with CLCbio workbench. Clones with at least 8 unique UMIs were defined as expanded, with this threshold being based on coefficient-of-variation modelling across technical triplicates. The public sequencing data were trimmed at Q25 with fastp and processed into clonotypes with MiXCR by TCRdb, which kept only in-frame beta chains. For every CDR3 protein sequence, its rows merge into one entry that carries the most common genes and DNA. TCRdb, not the original authors, processed these V and J calls. Across this sample there are tens of thousands of distinct CDR3 sequences, with under 4.5% seen only once. The leading ten clones occupy roughly 1.9% of the sample.

This TCR came from a woman between 40 and 55 years old with multiple sclerosis. Sequencing was carried out using CD4+ T cells from blood.

The CDR3 amino acid sequence is: CASSFGQGSGANVLTF. The nucleotides read TGCGCCAGCAGCTTTGGACAGGGATCCGGGGCCAACGTCCTGACTTTC. Recombination linked TRBV5-1 to TRBJ2-6; 8 central nucleotides agree with TRBD1. As encoded in the germline V gene, CDR1 is SGHRS while CDR2 is YFSETQ. V loses 2 bases at its end and J loses 4 bases; junction bases beyond the gene matches: 5. Taken from cysteine to phenylalanine, the CDR3 has 16 residues. Only the CDR3 DNA stays, 48 bases, in frame from base 1.